This T cell receptor beta chain is from a study of blood T cell repertoires in COVID-19. Study in general: Some COVID-19 samples were acute and others convalescent; all came from the United States, Italy and Spain. The analysed material was cDNA or gDNA that came from T cells, B-cell-depleted T cells, or PBMCs.

Original processing methods: How many nucleated cells were present was estimated from reference gene primer amplification. Measured with immunoSEQ multiplex PCR; TCRdb has only the in-frame clones, and not every one. The DNA gave D and trimming, while V, J and clone size come from that table. Of roughly 200,000 clones listed, over 70% are singletons. This clone was counted once. Sequences were obtained from peripheral blood. The source is a man aged 35 to 55 with active or convalescent COVID-19.

The CDR3 region is CASSSPEGLNTEAFF. Written as DNA, the CDR3 is TGTGCCAGCAGTTCCCCGGAGGGGCTGAACACTGAAGCTTTCTTT. V and J are TRBV6-5 and TRBJ1-1, with D possibly being TRBD1 (5 bases). This CDR3 has 15 residues. The germline CDR1 and CDR2 sequences are MNHEY and SVGAGI. V was clipped by 4 bases and J by 0 bases, with 12 bases between them.